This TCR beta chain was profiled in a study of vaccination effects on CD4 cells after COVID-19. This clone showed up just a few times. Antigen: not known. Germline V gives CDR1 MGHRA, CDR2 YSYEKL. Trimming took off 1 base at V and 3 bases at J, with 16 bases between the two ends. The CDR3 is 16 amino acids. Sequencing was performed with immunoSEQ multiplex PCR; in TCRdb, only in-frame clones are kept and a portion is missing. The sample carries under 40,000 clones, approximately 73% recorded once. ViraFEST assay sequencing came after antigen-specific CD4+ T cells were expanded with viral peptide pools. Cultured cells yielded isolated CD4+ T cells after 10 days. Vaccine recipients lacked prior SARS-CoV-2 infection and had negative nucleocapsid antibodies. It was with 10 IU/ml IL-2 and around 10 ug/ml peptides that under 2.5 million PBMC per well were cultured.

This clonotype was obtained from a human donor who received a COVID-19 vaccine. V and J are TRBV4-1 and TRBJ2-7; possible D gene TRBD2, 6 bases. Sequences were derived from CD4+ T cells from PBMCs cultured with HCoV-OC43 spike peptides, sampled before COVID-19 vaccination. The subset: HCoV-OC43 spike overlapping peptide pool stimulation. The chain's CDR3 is CASSQVGRGLLYEQYF. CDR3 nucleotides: TGCGCCAGCAGCCAAGTCGGGCGGGGTCTACTCTACGAGCAGTACTTC.